Listed below are T cell receptor beta chains from one sample, sequenced in a study of T cell responses to AZD1222 COVID-19 vaccine. The table came from immunoSEQ multiplex PCR; TCRdb's copy has only in-frame clones and leaves some out. The sample carries tens of thousands of clones, around 93% recorded once. The specimen comprised peripheral blood, sampled 28 days after the second AZD1222 dose. Receptor source: an adult who received the AZD1222 COVID-19 vaccine. CDR3s include the opening cysteine and the closing phenylalanine or tryptophan. A D gene is named only where the DNA matches it firmly. Only some rows state a clone size, as once, few, many or a class for expanded clones.

NA	TRBJ2-1	TRBD2	TRBV28	TGTGCCAGCAGTTCCCAGGGAGCGGGAGCTTACAATGAGCAGTTCTTC	CASSSQGAGAYNEQFF
NA	TRBJ2-3	NA	TRBV10-2	TGCGCCAGCAGTACGGGATCGCCCACAGATACGCAGTATTTT	CASSTGSPTDTQYF
NA	TRBJ2-7	TRBD2	TRBV10-3	TGTGCCATCAGTGCTAGCGGGAGTGCCTTTAGCGAGCAGTACTTC	CAISASGSAFSEQYF
NA	TRBJ2-4	TRBD2	TRBV7-9	TGTGCCAGCAGCTTAAGTGCGACGTTAGCGGGACTAAAAAACATTCAGTACTTC	CASSLSATLAGLKNIQYF
NA	TRBJ2-6	NA	TRBV9	TGTGCCAGCAGCCTTCGATTGGTCCGGAATTGGCAAAGCTCTGGGGCCAACGTCCTGACTTTC	CASSLRLVRNWQSSGANVLTF
NA	TRBJ2-4	NA	TRBV5-1	TGCGCCAGCAGCTTGGTGGAGGGGGCTAAAAACATTCAGTACTTC	CASSLVEGAKNIQYF
NA	TRBJ2-1	NA	TRBV21-1	TGTGCCAGCCTAAAAGGGGGGGACTGCAGAGTAGGGGAATCCTACAATGAGCAGTTCTTC	CASLKGGDCRVGESYNEQFF
NA	TRBJ2-1	NA	TRBV4-3	TGCGCCAGCAGCCAAGAGAGTGGTGAGCAGTTCTTC	CASSQESGEQFF
NA	TRBJ2-3	TRBD2	TRBV28	TGTGCCAGCAGTCGGGAGGGTTCGTGGGATACGCAGTATTTT	CASSREGSWDTQYF
NA	TRBJ1-3	NA	TRBV6-5	TGTGCCAGCAGAGATTTGGGTTGGACCATATATTTT	CASRDLGWTIYF
NA	TRBJ2-7	NA	TRBV6-5	TGTGCCAGCAGTTACTCAGGCACAGCGGCCTACGAGCAGTACTTC	CASSYSGTAAYEQYF
NA	TRBJ2-7	NA	TRBV20-1	TGCAGTGCTAGTGGGGACTTAGCGTCCTACGAGCAGTACTTC	CSASGDLASYEQYF
NA	TRBJ2-5	TRBD1	TRBV28	TGTGCCACCGGGACAGGGCCAGAAGAGACCCAGTACTTC	CATGTGPEETQYF
NA	TRBJ2-3	NA	TRBV30	TGTGCCTGCCGGGACTCTGCAGCGGATACGCAGTATTTT	CACRDSAADTQYF
NA	TRBJ2-5	NA	TRBV28	TGTGCCAGCAGTTTAAGGCAGGGTGGGGAGACCCAGTACTTC	CASSLRQGGETQYF
NA	TRBJ1-2	NA	TRBV19	TGTGCCACCAAGGGGGGGGGTCTCGGCTACACCTTC	CATKGGGLGYTF
few	TRBJ2-2	TRBD2	TRBV27	TGTGCCAGCAGTTTGGTGGGAGGGGCCGGGGAGCTGTTTTTT	CASSLVGGAGELFF
once	TRBJ2-1	TRBD1	TRBV29-1	TGCAGCGTCCATACCGGACAGGGAGGTACCACCTACAATGAGCAGTTCTTC	CSVHTGQGGTTYNEQFF
NA	TRBJ1-5	NA	TRBV28	TGTGCCAGCACTCCCGAGTGGGGGATGATTTATAGCAATCAGCCCCAGCATTTT	CASTPEWGMIYSNQPQHF
NA	TRBJ1-6	NA	TRBV9	TGTGCCAGCAGCGTAGATGGGCGGTGGTCACCCCTCCACTTT	CASSVDGRWSPLHF
NA	TRBJ1-4	NA	TRBV3-1/TRBV3-2	TGTGCCAGCAGCCAAGATTGGCCGGGAGAAAAACTGTTTTTT	CASSQDWPGEKLFF
NA	TRBJ2-3	NA	TRBV24-1	TGTGCCACCAGTGGTGTCCCCACCGGGGGATTTAACACAGATACGCAGTATTTT	CATSGVPTGGFNTDTQYF
NA	TRBJ1-4	TRBD1	TRBV28	TGTGCCAGCAGCCGACCTCAGGGGGCTTTTAATGAAAAACTGTTTTTT	CASSRPQGAFNEKLFF
once	TRBJ1-2	TRBD1	TRBV2	TGTGCCAGCAGGGGTCGGGACAGAGTGAATTGGGGCTACACCTTC	CASRGRDRVNWGYTF
NA	TRBJ2-7	NA	TRBV27	TGTGCCAGCAGTTTAGGGCCTAGGTACGAGCAGTACTTC	CASSLGPRYEQYF
NA	TRBJ1-1	NA	TRBV12-3/TRBV12-4	TGTGCCAGCAGTCTCCACGGGGCTGAAGCTTTCTTT	CASSLHGAEAFF
NA	TRBJ2-3	NA	TRBV27	TGTGCCAGCAGTCCTACGGGGTTCAGCACAGATACGCAGTATTTT	CASSPTGFSTDTQYF
NA	TRBJ2-7	NA	TRBV10-3	TGTGCCATCAGTGGGGTGAGGATTGAGCAGTACTTC	CAISGVRIEQYF
NA	TRBJ2-7	NA	TRBV6-5	TGTGCCAGCAGTTACGGGGCCCGGGGTTCCTACGAGCAGTACTTC	CASSYGARGSYEQYF
NA	TRBJ2-7	NA	TRBV4-1	TGCGCCAGCAGCCAAGGGGAAAGCTCCTACGAGCAGTACTTC	CASSQGESSYEQYF
NA	TRBJ1-4	NA	TRBV2	TGTGCCAGCACGCCGGGGGGGGTCTTAGCTAATGAAAAACTGTTTTTT	CASTPGGVLANEKLFF
NA	TRBJ2-5	NA	TRBV28	TGTGCCAGCAGTACCCTGGTCAGGTACCAAGAGACCCAGTACTTC	CASSTLVRYQETQYF
NA	TRBJ2-7	TRBD1	TRBV6-6	TGTGCCAGCAGTCCCGGGACAGGGGGAGTAAGTAGGTACGAGCAGTACTTC	CASSPGTGGVSRYEQYF
NA	TRBJ1-1	TRBD1	TRBV2	TGTGCCAGGAGGAGCCAGGGGGTGGTCACTGAAGCTTTCTTT	CARRSQGVVTEAFF
NA	TRBJ2-5	TRBD1	TRBV27	TGTGCCAGCAGTTTGGGGCAGGGGGCTCAAGAGACCCAGTACTTC	CASSLGQGAQETQYF
NA	TRBJ1-1	TRBD1	TRBV12-5	TGTGCTAGTGCCCCTCAAGGGACAGGCACTGAAGCTTTCTTT	CASAPQGTGTEAFF
NA	TRBJ2-1	TRBD1	TRBV18	TGTGCCAGCTCACCGGCCGGGACAGGGGGTTTCCATGAGCAGTTCTTC	CASSPAGTGGFHEQFF
NA	TRBJ1-5	NA	TRBV7-2	TGTGCCAGCAGCCCCCGGATGGGCAGAGGGTATCAGCCCCAGCATTTT	CASSPRMGRGYQPQHF
once	TRBJ2-2	TRBD2	TRBV29-1	TGCAGCGTTGACCCCGGACTAGCGGGAGGGGCTCGGGAGCTGTTTTTT	CSVDPGLAGGARELFF
NA	TRBJ2-3	NA	TRBV21-1	TGTGCCAGCAGCAAAGTGGCAGCTTCTAGCACAGATACGCAGTATTTT	CASSKVAASSTDTQYF
NA	TRBJ2-7	NA	TRBV3-1/TRBV3-2	TGTGCCAGCAGCCGAGAGCCCTACGAGCAGTACTTC	CASSREPYEQYF
NA	TRBJ2-3	NA	TRBV7-2	TGTGCCAGCAGCTTAGCGCGGGGAACGTTGGCAGATACGCAGTATTTT	CASSLARGTLADTQYF
few	TRBJ2-7	TRBD2	TRBV5-5	TGTGCCAGCAGCTTGACTAGCGGGAGTCTCTACGAGCAGTACTTC	CASSLTSGSLYEQYF
NA	TRBJ1-3	NA	TRBV21-1	TGTGCCAGCATGAGGATTGGAAACACCATATATTTT	CASMRIGNTIYF
once	TRBJ2-1	TRBD2	TRBV4-2	TGTGCCAGCAGCCAAGTAGGGAGCGAGGGGACTAGTAATGAGCAGTTCTTC	CASSQVGSEGTSNEQFF
few	TRBJ1-3	NA	TRBV7-2	TGTGCCAGCAGCTTAGCGGCCACCTCTGGAAACACCATATATTTT	CASSLAATSGNTIYF